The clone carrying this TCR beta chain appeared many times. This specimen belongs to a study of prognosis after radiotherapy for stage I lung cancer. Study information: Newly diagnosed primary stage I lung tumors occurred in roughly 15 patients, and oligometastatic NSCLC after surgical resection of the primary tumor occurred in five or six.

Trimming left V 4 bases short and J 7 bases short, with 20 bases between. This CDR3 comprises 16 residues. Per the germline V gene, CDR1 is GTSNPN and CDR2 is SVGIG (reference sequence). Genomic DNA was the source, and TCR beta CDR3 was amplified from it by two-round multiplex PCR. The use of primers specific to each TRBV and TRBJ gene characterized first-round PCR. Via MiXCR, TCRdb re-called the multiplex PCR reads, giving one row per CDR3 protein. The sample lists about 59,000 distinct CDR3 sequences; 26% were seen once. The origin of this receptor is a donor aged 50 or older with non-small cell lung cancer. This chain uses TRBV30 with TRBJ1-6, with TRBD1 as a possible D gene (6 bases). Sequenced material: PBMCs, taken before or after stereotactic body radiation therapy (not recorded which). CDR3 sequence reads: CAWTLEPGTKNSPLHF. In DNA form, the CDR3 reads TGTGCCTGGACCCTGGAGCCTGGGACAAAAAATTCACCCCTCCACTTT.